This T cell receptor (beta chain) emerged from a study of lymphopenia after photon versus proton radiotherapy. This CDR3 has 15 residues. The V segment lost 3 bases and the J segment 9 bases; nucleotides outside the gene matches: 12. Germline V gives CDR1 SGDLS, CDR2 YYNGEE. A single count supports this clone. Its antigen is unidentified. General study findings and limits: Better survival with proton therapy was suggested as possible, not demonstrated. Relative stability marked proton patients; photon patients lost diversity and naive cells. Oligoclonal CD8+ Temra expansion after nadir drove photon patients' diversity drop. A bigger post-nadir fall in TCR diversity correlated inversely with survival time in deceased patients.

Assay used: immunoSEQ multiplex PCR; TCRdb lists only in-frame clones, some missing. Here the sample spans about 160,000 clones, approximately 86% being singletons. The TCR originated in a middle-aged man with gastric cancer. The rearrangement links TRBV9 to TRBJ1-5; 7 bases are shared with TRBD1. The input for sequencing was peripheral blood, taken from a patient treated with photon-based radiotherapy. CDR3 residues: CASSGGQEPSRPQHF. Written as DNA, the CDR3 is TGTGCCAGCAGCGGAGGACAGGAGCCATCCCGGCCCCAGCATTTT.